Listed here is a single T cell receptor beta chain. What it binds is unknown. As for treatment: oral pan-JAK inhibitor, 5-10 mg twice daily. Separation by sorting yielded CD4+ and CD8+ T cells from PBMCs. This sample was included in a study of CD8+ T cells in alopecia areata. Study results and caveats: Tofacitinib significantly brought down scalp clonality and expanded CD8+ clones among top 100. Sequencing of scalp samples also includes resident alphabeta T cells from normal skin. Just one nonresponder means the tie between baseline CD8+ expansion and response stays uncertain.

Following extraction, RNA underwent reverse transcription to cDNA, which served as the sequencing template. Profiling relied on immunoSEQ multiplex PCR, and the TCRdb table lists in-frame clones only, not all of them. This table holds about 200,000 clones, around 60% found once. V was cut by 6 bases and J by 5 bases, with 10 bases left in between. The CDR3 is 12 amino acids. Germline assignment: CDR1 LGHNA and CDR2 YNFKEQ. The material sequenced was CD4+ T cells sorted from blood, taken at week 4, from a patient treated with tofacitinib. This TCR came from a human donor with alopecia areata. The V and J genes are TRBV4-2 and TRBJ2-5; D is undetermined. In DNA form, the CDR3 reads TGTGCCAGCAGTTATGGGTGGGAGACCCAGTACTTC. Its translation: CASSYGWETQYF.